This T cell receptor beta chain comes out of a study of blood T cell repertoires in COVID-19. Turning to the study itself: T cells, B-cell-depleted T cells, or PBMCs provided the cDNA or gDNA that served as material.

The V and J ends lost 6 bases and 9 bases respectively, with 18 bases between them. The germline V gene encodes CDR1 MDHEN and CDR2 SYDVKM. There are 13 residues in the CDR3. TCRdb's table, derived via immunoSEQ multiplex PCR, lists solely in-frame clones and lacks some. The table shows 70,000 to 95,000 clones, with about 81% occurring only once. The clonotype was recovered from a human donor in a cohort sampled during active COVID-19. Sequencing was performed on peripheral blood. The chain links TRBV28 to TRBJ2-7; tentatively, D is TRBD1 (7 bases). CDR3 amino acids: CASSSSGGNRQYF. The CDR3 bases are TGTGCCAGCAGCTCATCAGGGGGGAACAGGCAGTACTTC.